The sequence of this TCR beta chain was determined in a study of relationships among human T cell subsets. Whole-study results and caveats: Many CDR3s were shared across Th1, Th2 and regulatory subsets. Some CD4+CD8+ double-positive cells may remain after bead sorting. Two pan T samples, processed alongside pan B cells, lack T cell counts.

Concerning this clonotype: Antigen: not known.

This CDR3 is built from 14 residues. In germline, CDR1 is MNHEY, CDR2 SMNVEV (reference sequence). V was cut by 2 bases and J by 4 bases, with 11 bases left in between. Semiquantitative ARM-PCR amplified T cell receptor alpha and beta CDR3 regions from mRNA. Tagged nested gene-specific primers were used first, then communal superprimers amplified exponentially. First-round products served as template after exonuclease removal of nested primers. TCRdb re-analysed the multiplex PCR reads in MiXCR, keeping a single row per CDR3 protein. The table shows roughly 3,000 distinct CDR3 sequences, with approximately 84% occurring only once.

What was sequenced was total T cells sorted from blood. This clonotype was obtained from a man aged 35 to 55 in good health. The rearrangement uses TRBV27 and TRBJ2-5, with D tentatively TRBD2 (5 bases). CDR3 coding DNA: TGTGCCAGCAGTTTAACAGTCGGGGTAGAGACCCAGTACTTC. Residues: CASSLTVGVETQYF.